A selection of T cell receptor beta chains follows, all from one sample in a study of cytomegalovirus exposure and HLA in healthy donors. The assay was immunoSEQ multiplex PCR, and TCRdb's table has in-frame clones only and misses some. The sample holds 170,000 or so clones, more than 65% seen once. The material sequenced was PBMCs. The receptors shown here come from a middle-aged man in good health and CMV-seropositive. The CDR3 runs from the conserved cysteine through the conserved F or W. Fields, in order: V gene, clone size, CDR3 protein. Part of the rows lack a size; the others show once, few, many or a class for expanded clones.

TRBV27 NA CASSLIQGVGEKLFF
TRBV7-9 once CASSLVGTDTQYF
TRBV19 NA CASSTGRTDTQYF
TRBV5-1 NA CASSLQGNNEKLFF
TRBV6-5 once CATQGDRANTEAFF
TRBV5-1 once CASSLGGGQETQYF
TRBV2 NA CASSGVLSDEQFF
TRBV27 NA CAFKTGGGYEQYF
TRBV7-2 once CASSPQNGELFF
TRBV27 NA CASSSTGGADGYTF
TRBV5-1 NA CASSLSGGETTQYF
TRBV5-1 NA CASSPRQGGSGTEAFF
TRBV10-3 NA CAIQSQTSANGYTF
TRBV5-1 once CASAGGSYNEQFF
TRBV10-2 NA CASSEHEATLKYF
TRBV5-6 once CASSSQRVINQPQHF
TRBV19 NA CASSIGGGASVEQFF
TRBV27 few CASSRTPPGAEAFF
TRBV7-9 once CASSSGQGVSYEQYF
TRBV4-2 NA CASSQDFSGSPGELFF
TRBV25-1 NA CASSDPRGTGPRGYTF
TRBV5-6 NA CASSSQGQGAGGYTF
TRBV6-1 NA CASSDPGAGNTIYF
TRBV19 NA CASSNGEGWRTGELFF
TRBV5-4 NA CASSQRQAYRTDTQYF
TRBV4-2 NA CASSQDRTGYGYTF